The following is a T cell receptor (beta chain) sequence with its context. This sample was included in a study of blood T cell repertoires in COVID-19. Study information: The origin of the acute and convalescent COVID-19 samples was the United States, Italy and Spain. T cells, B-cell-depleted T cells, or PBMCs provided the cDNA or gDNA that served as material.

Per the original methods: It was from reference gene primer amplification that nucleated cell counts were estimated. Method: immunoSEQ multiplex PCR; TCRdb's copy keeps in-frame clones and lacks some. Clonal size and the V and J genes are those of that table, whereas D and trimming came from the DNA. The sample holds about 360,000 clones, around 84% seen once. V shed 6 bases and J shed 0 bases, with 20 bases lying between them. There are 17 residues in the CDR3. This sequence originates from a human donor with acute or convalescent COVID-19. The donor label of this sample is uncertain. Material: peripheral blood. The gene calls are TRBV23-1 and TRBJ1-2; weak D call: TRBD1 (6 bases). TRBV23-1 belongs to the ORF category, with a function that is uncertain. The CDR3 DNA follows: TGCGCCAGCAGATCAGATCAGGGGCTAACGTCTAACTATGGCTACACCTTC. Its protein is CASRSDQGLTSNYGYTF.